This entry lists 13 T cell receptor beta chains sequenced from one sample in a study of blood T cells in healthy people across ages. Next came a second PCR, run for about 7 to 12 cycles, which used a sample-barcoded 5' primer along with a J-beta primer mix. Each CDR3 protein is one row after TCRdb ran MiXCR on the 5' RACE reads. The table has around 1,000,000 distinct CDR3 sequences, approximately 26% seen once. In addition, the sample was reused for a study of T cells of mothers and their children.

Sequenced sample: blood. Source of these receptors: a girl aged 2-15 years in good health.

V is TRBV19 and J is TRBJ2-5, with D unresolved. Germline V gene lookup returns CDR1 LNHDA and CDR2 SQIVND (reference sequence). The CDR3 extends over 11 amino acids. V was trimmed by 4 bases and J by 4 bases, leaving 4 bases between them. For the CDR3, the DNA is TGTGCCAGTAGTACCATAGAGACCCAGTACTTC. Its translation: CASSTIETQYF.

This clonotype was counted a few times. The CDR3 region has the DNA TGTGCCAGCAGCCCCCACAGGGCGGTCCCCGGGGATGAGCAGTTCTTC. It specifies CASSPHRAVPGDEQFF. The chain links TRBV11-1 to TRBJ2-5; maybe TRBD1 (6 bases). The J call is in doubt because the DNA end fits TRBJ2-1 better. CDR3 size: 16 residues. Germline V gene data show CDR1 as SGHAT and CDR2 as FQDESV (reference sequence).

The rearrangement uses TRBV28 and TRBJ2-7; the D gene is possibly TRBD1 (5 bases). Between the trimmed V and J ends, which lost 10 bases and 2 bases, there was a span of 18 bases. This CDR3 is built from 14 residues. CDR1 is MDHEN, CDR2 SYDVKM, per germline. CDR3 loop: CATAETDPPYEQYF. The DNA for the CDR3 is TGTGCCACGGCGGAGACAGACCCCCCCTACGAGCAGTACTTC.

This sequence joins TRBV9 and TRBJ2-7; the match to TRBD2 covers 11 bases. CDR3 length: 17 residues. Germline lookup yields CDR1 SGDLS and CDR2 YYNGEE. V was pared by 5 bases and J by 6 bases, with 16 bases of the junction left unmatched. This chain's CDR3 is CASSSGRAHRSQGEQYF. CDR3 nucleotides: TGTGCCAGCAGTAGCGGGAGGGCCCATCGGTCCCAAGGCGAGCAGTACTTC. The whole variable domain, remainder taken from reference TRBV9 and TRBJ2-7, is DSGVTQTPKHLITATGQRVTLRCSPRSGDLSVYWYQQSLDQGLQFLIQYYNGEERAKGNILERFSAQQFPDLHSELNLSSLELGDSALYFCASSSGRAHRSQGEQYFGPGTRLTVT.

The chain joins TRBV20-1 to TRBJ2-1, with D tentatively TRBD2 (5 bases). V lost 5 bases and J 3 bases, leaving 14 bases between the germline ends. Germline CDR1 reads DFQATT; CDR2 reads SNEGSKA (reference sequence). This CDR3 is 14 amino acids long. The CDR3 spells CSAFRGFHYNEQFF. The DNA for the CDR3 is TGCAGTGCTTTCCGAGGGTTCCACTACAATGAGCAGTTCTTC.

In nucleotides, the CDR3 is TGTGCCAGCATCCTAACAACCGGGACAGGGGGTTACGAGCAGTACTTC. Translating it yields CASILTTGTGGYEQYF. The rearrangement uses TRBV28 and TRBJ2-5; 11 bases are a match to TRBD1. The DNA end is a closer match to TRBJ2-7, so the J assignment may be wrong. The CDR3 runs to 16 residues. The germline CDR1 and CDR2 sequences are MDHEN and SYDVKM.

This clonotype has a handful of counts. The genes are TRBV4-1 and TRBJ1-5; no firm D call. The CDR3 covers 12 residues. Germline V gives CDR1 MGHRA, CDR2 YSYEKL. Trimming removed 1 base at V and 9 bases at J, with 7 bases between. The CDR3: CASSQGPRPQHF. The CDR3 DNA sequence: TGCGCCAGCAGCCAAGGGCCTCGGCCCCAGCATTTT.

The genes are TRBV20-1 and TRBJ2-5; D gene unclear. Matching the DNA end better, TRBJ2-7 makes the J call doubtful. The length of the CDR3 is 13 residues. Germline V gives CDR1 DFQATT, CDR2 SNEGSKA (reference sequence). The CDR3 sequence: CSASRNSAYEQYF. In nucleotides, the CDR3 is TGCAGTGCTAGCAGGAACTCTGCCTACGAGCAGTACTTC.

This rearrangement joins TRBV7-2 to TRBJ1-6, with 7 bases aligning to TRBD1. This CDR3 has 18 amino acids. The V and J ends lost 0 bases and 7 bases, in that order; junction bases with no gene match: 12. Germline V gene sequence: CDR1 SGHTA, CDR2 FQGNSA. CDR3 sequence: CASSLAGSSRGRNSPLHF. The CDR3 DNA reads TGTGCCAGCAGCTTAGCCGGTTCAAGTAGGGGGCGAAATTCACCCCTCCACTTT. Combining the CDR3 with reference TRBV7-2 and TRBJ1-6 gives the whole variable domain GAGVSQSPSNKVTEKGKDVELRCDPISGHTALYWYRQSLGQGLEFLIYFQGNSAPDKSGLPSDRFSAERTGGSVSTLTIQRTQQEDSAVYLCASSLAGSSRGRNSPLHFGNGTRLTVT.

The sample holds a few counts of this clonotype. The V and J genes are TRBV9 and TRBJ2-2; 9 nucleotides match TRBD1. V was pared by 1 base and J by 7 bases, with 8 bases of the junction left unmatched. The CDR3 loop spans 16 amino acids. The germline CDR1 and CDR2 sequences are SGDLS and YYNGEE. The CDR3 loop reads CASSVKGTGFYGELFF. The CDR3 DNA reads TGTGCCAGCAGCGTAAAGGGGACAGGGTTCTACGGGGAGCTGTTTTTT. Complete variable domain (other parts from reference TRBV9 and TRBJ2-2): DSGVTQTPKHLITATGQRVTLRCSPRSGDLSVYWYQQSLDQGLQFLIQYYNGEERAKGNILERFSAQQFPDLHSELNLSSLELGDSALYFCASSVKGTGFYGELFFGEGSRLTVL.

This chain uses TRBV11-2 with TRBJ2-1; 11 bases map to TRBD2. Germline V gene lookup returns CDR1 SGHAT and CDR2 FQNNGV. There are 17 residues in the CDR3. After removal of 0 bases from V and 5 bases from J, the junction contained 6 bases not matched to a gene. This CDR3 is CASSLDRLAGNDNEQFF. The CDR3 DNA reads as TGTGCCAGCAGCTTAGATCGACTAGCGGGGAATGACAATGAGCAGTTCTTC.

The sample holds a few counts of this clonotype. This chain connects TRBV7-3 to TRBJ2-5, with 9 bases that match TRBD1. The DNA end favors TRBJ2-1, so the J call may be wrong. Germline V gene data show CDR1 as SGHTA and CDR2 as FQGTGA. This CDR3 is built from 16 residues. In nucleotides, the CDR3 is TGTGCCAGCAGCTTAATCGGTGGGACAGGGTACAATGAGCAGTTCTTC. Translation gives CASSLIGGTGYNEQFF.

The CDR3 DNA sequence: TGCAGCGTCCGGGAGAGGGTCTACAATGAGCAGTTCTTC. Protein sequence: CSVRERVYNEQFF. The V and J genes are TRBV29-1 and TRBJ2-1, with TRBD2 as a possible D gene (6 bases). V was pared by 6 bases and J by 3 bases, with 12 bases between. The length of the CDR3 is 13 residues. Germline-derived CDR1 and CDR2 are SQVTM and ANQGSEA.